The 26 T cell receptor beta chains reported below all come from one sample, sequenced in a study of Graves' ophthalmopathy and Graves' hyperthyroidism. The authors amplified TCR beta CDR3 regions, and they did so from RNA transcripts for repertoire sequencing. Second-round multiplex PCR came after first-round RT-PCR with HTBI primers. In TCRdb, the multiplex PCR reads were re-called with MiXCR into one record per CDR3 protein. In the table there are fewer than 400,000 distinct CDR3 sequences, around 18% of which are singletons. The sequenced sample consisted of peripheral blood. The receptors were sampled from a woman younger than 35 with Graves' ophthalmopathy.

This clonotype was counted many times. This chain uses TRBV6-5 with TRBJ1-1; a weak D match, TRBD1 (5 bases). Trimming removed 5 bases from V and 8 bases from J, with 24 bases in between. CDR1 is MNHEY, CDR2 SVGAGI, per germline. The CDR3 spans 16 residues. CDR3 loop: CASSPRGGSYASEAFF. In DNA form, the CDR3 reads TGTGCCAGCAGTCCCCGGGGGGGATCGTATGCGAGCGAAGCTTTCTTT.

This clonotype appeared many times. The chain uses TRBV6-1 and TRBJ1-1; 7 positions agree with TRBD1. The CDR3 covers 12 residues. Per germline, CDR1 MNHNS and CDR2 SASEGT. The V gene end was trimmed by 5 bases and the J gene end by 7 bases; junction bases not matched to a gene: 4. The CDR3 sequence: CASSRTGREAFF. As DNA, the CDR3 is TGTGCCAGCAGTCGGACAGGTCGTGAAGCTTTCTTT.

The rearrangement links TRBV7-2 to TRBJ1-2, with D possibly matching TRBD1 (6 bases). The CDR3 is made up of 13 amino acids. The germline V and J ends were trimmed by 4 bases and 6 bases, with 12 bases remaining between them. In germline, CDR1 is SGHTA, CDR2 FQGNSA. This CDR3 reads CASSSQGSNGYTF. The CDR3 DNA is TGTGCCAGCAGCTCACAGGGATCGAATGGCTACACCTTC.

The chain joins TRBV6-1 to TRBJ1-2; 7 nucleotides line up with TRBD1. Germline lookup yields CDR1 MNHNS and CDR2 SASEGT. This CDR3 spans 16 amino acids. V shed 6 bases and J 8 bases; nucleotides not matched to a gene: 18. CDR3 nucleotides: TGTGCCAGCAGAGATCAGGGGGGGGGGCGAGTAGGCGGCTACACCTTC. Encoded protein: CASRDQGGGRVGGYTF.

This clonotype showed up many times. The chain is built from TRBV2 and TRBJ2-7; 8 positions agree with TRBD1. Trimming took 6 bases from V and 6 from J; bases not matched to a gene: 10. CDR1 and CDR2 (germline): SNHLY, FYNNEI. CDR3 size: 14 residues. The CDR3 nucleotides read TGTGCCAGCAGGGCCGGGACAGGAAAGTGCGAGCAGTACTTC. Protein: CASRAGTGKCEQYF. Full variable domain (missing parts from reference TRBV2 and TRBJ2-7): EPEVTQTPSHQVTQMGQEVILRCVPISNHLYFYWYRQILGQKVEFLVSFYNNEISEKSEIFDDQFSVERPDGSNFTLKIRSTKLEDSAMYFCASRAGTGKCEQYFGPGTRLTVT.

The V call is TRBV7-2, the J call TRBJ1-2; no reliable D call. This CDR3 has 12 amino acids. Germline loops: CDR1 SGHTA, CDR2 FQGNSA. V was cut by 5 bases and J by 5 bases, with 9 bases left in between. CDR3 protein: CASSTSTYGYTF. Written as DNA, the CDR3 is TGTGCCAGCAGCACGTCGACTTATGGCTACACCTTC.

This clonotype came up a few times. The J gene is TRBJ2-5, the V gene TRBV3-1; D gene uncertain. V was cut by 4 bases and J by 3 bases, with 12 bases left in between. Germline loops: CDR1 LGHDT, CDR2 YNNKEL (reference sequence). This CDR3 spans 14 amino acids. DNA for the CDR3: TGTGCCAGCAGCCCCTATGACTTAAAAGAGACCCAGTACTTC. Translating it yields CASSPYDLKETQYF.

Ten or more counts support this clonotype. The J gene is TRBJ1-5, the V gene TRBV20-1; D is ambiguous. The CDR3 has 14 amino acids. The germline V gene has CDR1 DFQATT and CDR2 SNEGSKA (reference sequence). Trimming removed 5 bases from V and 1 base from J, with 12 bases in between. CDR3 bases: TGCAGTGCTCGGGCGGGGTTCAGCAATCAGCCCCAGCATTTT. This sequence encodes CSARAGFSNQPQHF.

This chain links TRBV28 with TRBJ2-4; D gene uncertain. The CDR3 has 15 residues. V was pared by 3 bases and J by 3 bases, with 12 bases between. Germline CDR1 is MDHEN and CDR2 is SYDVKM. The CDR3 DNA is TGTGCCAGCAGTTTCGGCCAGCCATACAAAAACATTCAGTACTTC. Residues: CASSFGQPYKNIQYF.

This chain joins TRBV28 and TRBJ1-4; 10 nucleotides align to TRBD1. The CDR3 covers 19 residues. V was pared by 5 bases and J by 6 bases, with 18 bases of the junction left unmatched. Germline CDR1 reads MDHEN; CDR2 reads SYDVKM. The DNA for the CDR3 is TGTGCCAGCAGTCCCCCCCCCGGGACAGGGGTATCGAATCATGAAAAACTGTTTTTT. Protein sequence: CASSPPPGTGVSNHEKLFF.

J is TRBJ1-1 and V is TRBV6-2 or TRBV6-3; D gene uncertain. Germline CDR1 reads MNHEY; CDR2 reads SVGEGT. V lost 8 bases and J 6 bases, leaving 19 bases between the germline ends. The CDR3 length is 14 residues. The CDR3 region is CASRRTGYRAEAFF. Here the CDR3 DNA reads TGTGCCAGCCGAAGGACGGGCTACCGGGCTGAAGCTTTCTTT.

This clonotype was seen repeatedly, ten times or more. This chain joins TRBV15 and TRBJ2-5; 8 nucleotides agree with TRBD1. Germline trimming cut 4 bases from V and 4 bases from J; bases unmatched to any gene: 8. The CDR3 has 15 residues. Germline V gene data show CDR1 as LNHNV and CDR2 as YYDKDF (reference sequence). CDR3 DNA sequence: TGTGCCACCAGCAAAACAGGGGGGAGAGGAGAGACCCAGTACTTC. Translation: CATSKTGGRGETQYF. The full variable domain, completed using reference TRBV15 and TRBJ2-5, is DAMVIQNPRYQVTQFGKPVTLSCSQTLNHNVMYWYQQKSSQAPKLLFHYYDKDFNNEADTPDNFQSRRPNTSFCFLDIRSPGLGDTAMYLCATSKTGGRGETQYFGPGTRLLVL.

The V call is TRBV12-3 or TRBV12-4, the J call TRBJ1-1; D call uncertain. This CDR3 spans 15 amino acids. Deletions cut 1 base from V and 5 bases from J, with 14 bases between. The CDR3 nucleotides read TGTGCCAGCAGTTTAGGTCTGGTGGTGAGGACTGAAGCTTTCTTT. This sequence encodes CASSLGLVVRTEAFF.

This clonotype was counted ten times or more. This chain joins TRBV12-3 or TRBV12-4 and TRBJ2-7; 7 bases map to TRBD1. This CDR3 is built from 13 residues. V shed 6 bases, J shed 6 bases, and the junction held 8 bases outside the gene matches. The CDR3 reads CASSLTGYGEQYF. The CDR3 DNA is TGTGCCAGCAGCCTGACAGGGTACGGCGAGCAGTACTTC.

This clonotype was picked up many times. The V call is TRBV2, the J call TRBJ1-1; D remains unclear. The CDR3 is 13 amino acids. V dropped 4 bases and J dropped 3 bases, with 9 bases sitting between them. Germline V lookup: CDR1 SNHLY, CDR2 FYNNEI. CDR3 DNA sequence: TGTGCCAGCAGTGTTTCCCGGGACACTGAAGCTTTCTTT. As protein: CASSVSRDTEAFF. Full variable domain (outside the CDR3, taken from reference TRBV2 and TRBJ1-1): EPEVTQTPSHQVTQMGQEVILRCVPISNHLYFYWYRQILGQKVEFLVSFYNNEISEKSEIFDDQFSVERPDGSNFTLKIRSTKLEDSAMYFCASSVSRDTEAFFGQGTRLTVV.

This clonotype was counted at least ten times. The chain uses TRBV30 and TRBJ2-7; D is ambiguous. This CDR3 has 12 residues. CDR1 and CDR2 from the germline V gene are GTSNPN and SVGIG (reference sequence). V lost 3 bases and J lost 5, with 11 bases in between. CDR3 sequence reads: CAWRERSHEQYF. The CDR3 DNA sequence: TGTGCCTGGAGGGAACGGAGCCACGAGCAGTACTTC.

This clonotype was seen at least ten times. This chain connects TRBV12-3 or TRBV12-4 to TRBJ1-1; D uncertain. V shed 6 bases and J shed 4 bases, with 18 bases lying between them. The CDR3 is 15 residues long. CDR3 in DNA: TGTGCCAGCAGGGAGGATCGGGGTTTGAGCACTGAAGCTTTCTTT. Amino acid sequence: CASREDRGLSTEAFF.

This clonotype was counted ten times or more. CDR3 sequence reads: CASSLTSRQVNTEAFF. In DNA, the CDR3 is TGTGCCAGCAGTTTGACCTCCAGACAGGTAAACACTGAAGCTTTCTTT. This sequence joins TRBV28 and TRBJ1-1, with a tentative D call TRBD1 (6 bases). There are 16 residues in the CDR3. The V end lost 3 bases, the J end lost 2 bases, and 16 bases lay between the germline ends. The germline V gene encodes CDR1 MDHEN and CDR2 SYDVKM.

This clonotype came up a few times. The chain recombines TRBV20-1 with TRBJ1-2, with 7 positions matching TRBD1. From germline, CDR1 is DFQATT and CDR2 SNEGSKA (reference sequence). V gave up 3 bases and J gave up 2 bases; unmatched junction bases: 9. This CDR3 has 15 amino acids. The CDR3 DNA reads TGCAGTGCTAGCGGTGTAGGGGGCGCGAACTATGGCTACACCTTC. Its protein product is CSASGVGGANYGYTF.

There are many counts of this clonotype. The junction shows a germline mismatch at one end, possibly a read error. V and J are TRBV11-2 and TRBJ1-2, with D hard to call. Germline V gives CDR1 SGHAT, CDR2 FQNNGV. CDR3 length: 15 residues. The CDR3 DNA reads as TGTGCCAGCAGCATAGAGGGCCGGCGGTATGATGGCTACACCTTC. Translating it yields CASSIEGRRYDGYTF.

This clonotype came up a few times. The gene calls are TRBV3-1 and TRBJ1-3, with 7 bases identical to TRBD1. From germline, CDR1 is LGHDT and CDR2 YNNKEL (reference sequence). The CDR3 sequence is 16 residues long. V was pared by 7 bases and J by 2 bases, with 11 bases of the junction left unmatched. In DNA form, the CDR3 reads TGTGCCAGCACCGGACAGGTCCTAGGACCTGGAAACACCATATATTTT. This gives the protein CASTGQVLGPGNTIYF.

The rearrangement joins TRBV6-5 to TRBJ1-1, with D possibly TRBD1 on 5 matching bases. Looked up from germline, CDR1 is MNHEY and CDR2 is SVGAGI. The CDR3 totals 16 residues. Trimming stripped 0 bases from V and 1 base from J, with 12 bases between. The CDR3 region has the DNA TGTGCCAGCAGTTACTCGGCGGGAGGGGCGAACACTGAAGCTTTCTTT. As protein: CASSYSAGGANTEAFF.

Ten or more counts support this clonotype. The J gene is TRBJ2-5, the V gene TRBV29-1, with D perhaps matching TRBD1 (5 bases). The V and J ends lost 7 bases and 5 bases respectively, with 11 bases between them. In germline, CDR1 is SQVTM, CDR2 ANQGSEA. The CDR3 is 11 amino acids. The CDR3 bases are TGCAGCGAGACAGAGTTGGAGACCCAGTACTTC. This sequence encodes CSETELETQYF.

In its sample, this clonotype was seen a few times. The V and J genes are TRBV6-4 and TRBJ1-2, with D possibly TRBD1 on 6 matching bases. Germline CDR1 reads MRHNA; CDR2 reads SNTAGT. V lost 2 bases, J lost 2 bases, and 24 bases lay in between. This CDR3 has 19 amino acids. CDR3 sequence (DNA): TGTGCCAGCAGTGACCCAAGCCCCGCAGGGGAGCTATCCAACTATGGCTACACCTTC. Translated: CASSDPSPAGELSNYGYTF.

This clonotype was seen many times. The rearrangement uses TRBV29-1 and TRBJ2-6; 7 nucleotides align to TRBD1. The CDR3 contains 15 residues. J was trimmed by 0 bases and V by 4 bases; bases with no gene match: 3. Looked up from germline, CDR1 is SQVTM and CDR2 is ANQGSEA. The CDR3 loop reads CSVGQGASGANVLTF. The DNA of the CDR3 is TGCAGCGTTGGACAGGGTGCCTCTGGGGCCAACGTCCTGACTTTC.

J is TRBJ2-7 and V is TRBV4-1; D is unclear. The V gene lost 0 bases and the J gene lost 4 bases, with 10 bases spanning the gap. CDR1 and CDR2 (germline): MGHRA, YSYEKL. The CDR3 has 14 residues. The CDR3 region has the DNA TGCGCCAGCAGCCAAGACAGCAGGAAATACGAGCAGTACTTC. Protein: CASSQDSRKYEQYF.